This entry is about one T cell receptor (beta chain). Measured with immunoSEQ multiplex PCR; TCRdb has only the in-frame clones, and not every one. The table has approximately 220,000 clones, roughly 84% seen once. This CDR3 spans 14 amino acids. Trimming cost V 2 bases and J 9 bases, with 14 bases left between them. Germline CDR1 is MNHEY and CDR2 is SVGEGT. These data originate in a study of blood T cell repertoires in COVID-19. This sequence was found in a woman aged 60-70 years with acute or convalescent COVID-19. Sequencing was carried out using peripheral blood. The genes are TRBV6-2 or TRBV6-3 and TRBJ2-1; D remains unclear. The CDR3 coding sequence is TGTGCCAGCAGTTACCTCTCGAGTTTCGGTGAGCAGTTCTTC. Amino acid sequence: CASSYLSSFGEQFF.